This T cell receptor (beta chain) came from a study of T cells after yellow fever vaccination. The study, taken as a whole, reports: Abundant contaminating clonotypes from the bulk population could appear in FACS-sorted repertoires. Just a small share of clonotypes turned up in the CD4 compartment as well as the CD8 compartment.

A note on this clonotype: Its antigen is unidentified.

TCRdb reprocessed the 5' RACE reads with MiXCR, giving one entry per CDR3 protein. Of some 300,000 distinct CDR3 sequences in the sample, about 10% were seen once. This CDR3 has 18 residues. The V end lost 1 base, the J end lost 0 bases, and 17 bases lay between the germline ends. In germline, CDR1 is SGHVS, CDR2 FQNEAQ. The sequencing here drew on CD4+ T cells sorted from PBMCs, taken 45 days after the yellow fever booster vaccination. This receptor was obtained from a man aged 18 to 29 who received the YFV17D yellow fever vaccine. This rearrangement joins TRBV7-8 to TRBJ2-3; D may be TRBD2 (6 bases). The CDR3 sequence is CASSLGWEANPSTDTQYF. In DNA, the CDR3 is TGTGCCAGCAGCTTAGGATGGGAGGCCAATCCTAGCACAGATACGCAGTATTTT. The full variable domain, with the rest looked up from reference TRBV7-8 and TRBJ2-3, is GAGVSQSPRYKVAKRGQDVALRCDPISGHVSLFWYQQALGQGPEFLTYFQNEAQLDKSGLPSDRFFAERPEGSVSTLKIQRTQQEDSAVYLCASSLGWEANPSTDTQYFGPGTRLTVL.